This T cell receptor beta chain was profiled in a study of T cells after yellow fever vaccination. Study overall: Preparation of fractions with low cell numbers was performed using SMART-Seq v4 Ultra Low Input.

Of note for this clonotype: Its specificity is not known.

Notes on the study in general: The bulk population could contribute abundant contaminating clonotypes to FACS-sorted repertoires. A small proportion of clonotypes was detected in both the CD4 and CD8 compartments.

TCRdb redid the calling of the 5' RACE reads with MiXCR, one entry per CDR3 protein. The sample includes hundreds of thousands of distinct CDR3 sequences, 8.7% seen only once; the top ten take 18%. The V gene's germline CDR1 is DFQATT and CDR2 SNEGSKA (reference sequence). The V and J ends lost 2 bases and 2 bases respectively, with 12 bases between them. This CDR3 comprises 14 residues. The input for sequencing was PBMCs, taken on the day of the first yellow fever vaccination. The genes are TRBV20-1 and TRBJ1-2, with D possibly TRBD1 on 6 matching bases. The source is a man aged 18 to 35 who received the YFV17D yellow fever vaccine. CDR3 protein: CSARLDRSNYGYTF. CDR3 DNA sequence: TGCAGTGCTAGACTTGACAGGTCGAACTATGGCTACACCTTC.